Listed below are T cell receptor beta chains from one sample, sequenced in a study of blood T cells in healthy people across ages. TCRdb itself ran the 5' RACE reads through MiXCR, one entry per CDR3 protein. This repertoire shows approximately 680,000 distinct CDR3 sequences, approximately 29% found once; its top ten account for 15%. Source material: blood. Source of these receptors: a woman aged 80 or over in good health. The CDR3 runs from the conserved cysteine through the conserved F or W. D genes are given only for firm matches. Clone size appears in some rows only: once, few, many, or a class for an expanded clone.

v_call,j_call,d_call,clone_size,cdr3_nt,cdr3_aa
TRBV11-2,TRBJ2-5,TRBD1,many,TGTGCCAGCAGCTTAGACGACAGGGGGCAAGGGGAGACCCAGTACTTC,CASSLDDRGQGETQYF
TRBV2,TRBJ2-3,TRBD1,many,TGTGCCAGCAGTTTGGACAGGGGGGAAACAGATACGCAGTATTTT,CASSLDRGETDTQYF
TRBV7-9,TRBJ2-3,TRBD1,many,TGTGCCAGTGGGCGACAGGGAGCCCCAGATACGCAGTATTTT,CASGRQGAPDTQYF
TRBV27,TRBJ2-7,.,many,TGTGCCAGCAGTTTTTACGACGGGGCGGAGCAGTACTTC,CASSFYDGAEQYF
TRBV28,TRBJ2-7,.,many,TGTGCCAGCTACGCTGGGGCAGCAGTCTCCTACGAGCAGTACTTC,CASYAGAAVSYEQYF
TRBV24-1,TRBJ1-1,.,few,TGTGCCACCAGGGCGGGCAGACAAGATAGGACTGAAGCTTTCTTT,CATRAGRQDRTEAFF
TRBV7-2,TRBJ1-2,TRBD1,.,TGTGCCAGCAGCTTAACCCGGACAGGGGGTAGCTATGGCTACACCTTC,CASSLTRTGGSYGYTF
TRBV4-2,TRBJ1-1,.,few,TGTGCCAGCACCGATGTCCTGATAGGGAAGGCTTTCTTT,CASTDVLIGKAFF
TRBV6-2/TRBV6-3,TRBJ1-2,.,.,TGTGCCAGCAGGCCGTCGGGGGACTATGGCTACACCTTC,CASRPSGDYGYTF
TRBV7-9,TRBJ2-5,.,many,TGTGCCAGCAGCTCCCCGACGGGGGAGACCCAGTACTTC,CASSSPTGETQYF
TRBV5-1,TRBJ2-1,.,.,TGCGCCAGCAGCTTGGAGGGGTTGTCGTCGATCTCCTACAATGAGCAGTTCTTC,CASSLEGLSSISYNEQFF
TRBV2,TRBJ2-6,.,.,TGTGCCAGCAGTACTAGTACTGGGGCCAACGTCCCGACTTTC,CASSTSTGANVPTF
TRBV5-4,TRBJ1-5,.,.,TGTGCCAGCAGCTTGGACCGCGGGCAAGGTCAGCCCCAGCATTTT,CASSLDRGQGQPQHF
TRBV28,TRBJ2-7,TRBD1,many,TGTGCCAGCACAGGGACAGGGTACTACGAGCAGTACTTC,CASTGTGYYEQYF
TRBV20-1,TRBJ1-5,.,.,TGCAGACCCCCAGGGGATCAGCCCCAGCATTTT,CRPPGDQPQHF
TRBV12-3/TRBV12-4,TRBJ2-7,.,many,TGTGCCAGCAGTCCCAGGGCCTACGAGCAGTACTTC,CASSPRAYEQYF
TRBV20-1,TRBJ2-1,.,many,TGCAGTGCTAGAGTCTCCTTAGCTAGCAATGAGCAGTTCTTC,CSARVSLASNEQFF
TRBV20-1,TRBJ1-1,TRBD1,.,TGCAGTGCTGGCCGGGACAGCCGATTGGACACTGAAGCTTTCTTT,CSAGRDSRLDTEAFF
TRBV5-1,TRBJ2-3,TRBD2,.,TGCGCCAGCAACTGGGGACTAGCGGACTCAGATACGCAGTATTTT,CASNWGLADSDTQYF
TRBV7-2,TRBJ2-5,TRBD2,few,TGTGCCAGCAGCTTACAGGGTCCGCGGGGGGGCGCCCGTCAAGAGACCCAGTACTTC,CASSLQGPRGGARQETQYF
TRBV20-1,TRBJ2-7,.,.,TGCAGTGCTAGTCCACAGGCACGAGCCTCCACCTACGAGCAGTACTTC,CSASPQARASTYEQYF
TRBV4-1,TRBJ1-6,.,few,TGCGCCAGCAGACAGAGTTTGGATTCACCCCTCCACTTT,CASRQSLDSPLHF
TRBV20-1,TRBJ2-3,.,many,TGCAGTGCTAGAAAACTAGCTATTGGAGATACGCAGTATTTT,CSARKLAIGDTQYF
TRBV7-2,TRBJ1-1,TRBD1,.,TGTGCCAGCAGCGCGCGACAGGGCTACGACACTGAAGCTTTCTTT,CASSARQGYDTEAFF
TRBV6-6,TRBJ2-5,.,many,TGTGCCAGCAGTTACTCCTGGTACCAAGAGACCCAGTACTTC,CASSYSWYQETQYF
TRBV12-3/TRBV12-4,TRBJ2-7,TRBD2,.,TGTGCCAGCAGGGGGACTAGCGGGGGCCCTAGCTCCTACGAGCAGTACTTC,CASRGTSGGPSSYEQYF
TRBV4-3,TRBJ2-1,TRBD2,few,TGCGCCAGCAGCCAAGATTCGGGGGGGCGGGATGAGCAGTTCTTC,CASSQDSGGRDEQFF
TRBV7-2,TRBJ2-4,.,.,TGTGCCAGCAGCCGCCAAGGGTTACTAGCCAAAAACATTCAGTACTTC,CASSRQGLLAKNIQYF
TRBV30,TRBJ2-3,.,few,TGTGCCTGGAACAGGGAAACAGATACGCAGTATTTT,CAWNRETDTQYF
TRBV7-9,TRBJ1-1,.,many,TGTGCCAGCAGCCCCAGGGCGTCCTCCACTGAAGCTTTCTTT,CASSPRASSTEAFF
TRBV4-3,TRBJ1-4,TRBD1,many,TGCGCCAGCAGCCAAGATGGGGCAGGGGGGAGTGAAAAACTGTTTTTT,CASSQDGAGGSEKLFF
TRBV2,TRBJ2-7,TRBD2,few,TGTGCCGGCCGGACTAGCGGGGGACCCTTGAAGCAGTACTTC,CAGRTSGGPLKQYF
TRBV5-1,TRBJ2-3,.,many,TGTGCCAGCAGTCTGGGAGCTAGCACAGATACGCAGTATTTT,CASSLGASTDTQYF
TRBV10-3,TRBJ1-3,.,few,TGTGCCACCTGGACCTCCGGCTCTGGAAACACCATATATTTT,CATWTSGSGNTIYF
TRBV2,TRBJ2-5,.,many,TGTGCCAGCAGACAAAGGAGCGGGGAGACCCAGTACTTC,CASRQRSGETQYF
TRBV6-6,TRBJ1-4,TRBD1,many,TGTGCCAGCAGTTACGGACCTCCGGACAGGGGGGAAAAACTGTTTTTT,CASSYGPPDRGEKLFF
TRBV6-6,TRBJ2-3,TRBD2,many,TGTGCCAGCAGTTTTAATAGCGGGTCGCTGGATACGCAGTATTTT,CASSFNSGSLDTQYF
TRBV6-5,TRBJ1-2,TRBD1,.,TGTGCCACTGGGACAGTTTGGGGCTACACCTTC,CATGTVWGYTF
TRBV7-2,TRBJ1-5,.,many,TGTGCCAGCAGCTTACAGGGTTTGGATCAGCCCCAGCATTTT,CASSLQGLDQPQHF
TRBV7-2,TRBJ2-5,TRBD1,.,TGTGCCAGCAGCGCAGGGACAGGGGGTTTTAAAGAGACCCAGTACTTC,CASSAGTGGFKETQYF
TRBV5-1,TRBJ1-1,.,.,TGCGCCAGCAGCCTGGACAGAAATGCTGAAGCTTTCTTT,CASSLDRNAEAFF